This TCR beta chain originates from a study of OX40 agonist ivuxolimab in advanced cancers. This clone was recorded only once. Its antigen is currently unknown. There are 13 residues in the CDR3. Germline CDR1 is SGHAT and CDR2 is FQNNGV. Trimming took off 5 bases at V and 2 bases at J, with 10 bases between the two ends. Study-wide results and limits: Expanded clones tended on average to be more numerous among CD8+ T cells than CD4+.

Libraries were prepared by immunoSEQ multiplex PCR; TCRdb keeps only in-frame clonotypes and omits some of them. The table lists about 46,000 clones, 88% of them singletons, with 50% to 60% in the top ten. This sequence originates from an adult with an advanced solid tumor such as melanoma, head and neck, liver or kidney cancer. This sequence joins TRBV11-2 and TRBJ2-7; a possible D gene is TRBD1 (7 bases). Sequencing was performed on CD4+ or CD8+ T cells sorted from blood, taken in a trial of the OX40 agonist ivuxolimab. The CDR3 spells CASSGGTAYEQYF. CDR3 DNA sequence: TGTGCCAGCAGCGGAGGGACAGCCTACGAGCAGTACTTC.